The 14 T cell receptor beta chains in this list originate from one sample, sequenced in a study of T cell responses to AZD1222 COVID-19 vaccine. Profiled with immunoSEQ multiplex PCR; TCRdb holds only in-frame clones, not every one. The sample holds about 110,000 clones; about nine tenths are singletons and the top ten take 5.5% to 7.5%. This sample comprised peripheral blood, obtained 28 days after the second AZD1222 dose. Source of these receptors: an adult who received the AZD1222 COVID-19 vaccine.

The CDR3 sequence is CASSQRTGAFYEQYF. The CDR3 DNA follows: TGTGCCAGCAGCCAAAGGACGGGGGCATTCTACGAGCAGTACTTC. This chain connects TRBV3-1 (or the pseudogene TRBV3-2) to TRBJ2-7, with D possibly being TRBD1 or TRBD2 (6 bases each). The CDR3 loop spans 15 amino acids. Germline assignment: CDR1 LGHDT and CDR2 YNNKEL (reference sequence). Trimming removed 2 bases at V and 3 bases at J, with 14 bases between.

The chain carries TRBV5-1 and TRBJ1-6; maybe TRBD1 (6 bases). Deletions cut 1 base from V and 10 bases from J, with 18 bases between. Germline CDR1 is SGHRS and CDR2 is YFSETQ. CDR3 size: 16 residues. CDR3 DNA sequence: TGCGCCAGCAGCTTGCGCGAGGGGGTTTGGGGATCACCCCTCCACTTT. Translation gives CASSLREGVWGSPLHF.

Only one count was recorded for this clone. This rearrangement joins TRBV29-1 to TRBJ1-1; D is unresolved. The CDR3 covers 12 residues. Trimming pared 7 bases from V and 1 base from J, leaving 10 bases between. CDR1 is SQVTM and CDR2 is ANQGSEA in the germline V gene. The chain's CDR3 is CSAVQENTEAFF. CDR3 DNA sequence: TGCAGCGCAGTTCAGGAGAACACTGAAGCTTTCTTT.

The chain is built from TRBV6-5 and TRBJ1-2; 10 bases agree with TRBD1. The V segment lost 4 bases and the J segment 5 bases; nucleotides outside the gene matches: 4. From germline, CDR1 is MNHEY and CDR2 SVGAGI. This CDR3 contains 14 residues. CDR3: CASSSGTGEYGYTF. In DNA, the CDR3 is TGTGCCAGCAGTTCGGGGACAGGGGAATATGGCTACACCTTC.

The J gene is TRBJ1-2, the V gene TRBV7-9, with 7 bases aligning to TRBD1. The CDR3 has 14 residues. V lost 8 bases to trimming and J lost 8 bases; unmatched junction nucleotides: 14. CDR1 and CDR2 from the germline V gene are SEHNR and FQNEAQ (reference sequence). The CDR3 is CASEVQGEVKGYTF. The CDR3 nucleotides are TGTGCCAGCGAGGTTCAGGGGGAGGTAAAGGGCTACACCTTC.

The CDR3 DNA follows: TGTGCCAGCAGCTTACCAGGGTTTATTAACGAGCAGTACTTC. The encoded protein is CASSLPGFINEQYF. This chain uses TRBV5-6 with TRBJ2-7; TRBD1 is a possible D gene (5 bases). CDR1 is SGHDT, CDR2 YYEEEE, per germline. Trimming took off 2 bases at V and 5 bases at J, with 14 bases between the two ends. The CDR3 runs to 14 residues.

V and J are TRBV5-1 and TRBJ1-6, with D possibly TRBD1 on 5 matching bases. CDR1 is SGHRS, CDR2 YFSETQ, per germline. V dropped 2 bases and J dropped 7 bases, with 13 bases sitting between them. This CDR3 contains 15 residues. The CDR3 is CASSLGGTENSPLHF. CDR3 DNA sequence: TGCGCCAGCAGCTTAGGCGGGACGGAAAATTCACCCCTCCACTTT.

The chain joins TRBV4-3 to TRBJ1-2; the D gene is possibly TRBD1 (6 bases). This CDR3 has 16 residues. V was clipped by 0 bases and J by 2 bases, with 13 bases between them. CDR1 is LGHNA and CDR2 is YSLEER in the germline V gene. CDR3 region: CASSQDTLQGNYGYTF. In DNA, the CDR3 is TGCGCCAGCAGCCAAGATACGTTACAGGGCAACTATGGCTACACCTTC.

V gene TRBV2 combines with J gene TRBJ2-3; 9 positions match TRBD2. V gave up 8 bases and J gave up 4 bases; unmatched junction bases: 7. The CDR3 consists of 14 residues. CDR1 and CDR2 from the germline V gene are SNHLY and FYNNEI. The CDR3 reads CASGTAGGADTQYF. Written as DNA, the CDR3 is TGTGCCAGCGGAACGGCGGGGGGGGCAGATACGCAGTATTTT.

The chain employs TRBV27 and TRBJ2-3; TRBD1 matches 8 bases. Germline V lookup: CDR1 MNHEY, CDR2 SMNVEV (reference sequence). The V gene end was trimmed by 9 bases and the J gene end by 5 bases; junction bases not matched to a gene: 7. The CDR3 loop spans 13 amino acids. The CDR3 sequence: CASFVQGGDTQYF. Here the CDR3 DNA reads TGTGCCAGTTTTGTACAGGGGGGAGATACGCAGTATTTT.

The chain is built from TRBV7-8 and TRBJ2-5; D unresolved. CDR1 and CDR2 from the germline V gene are SGHVS and FQNEAQ. The ends were cut back, 1 base at V and 3 bases at J, with 12 bases in the middle. The CDR3 length is 15 residues. CDR3 nucleotide sequence: TGTGCCAGCAGCTTAGGGCGAGACCCTAAAGAGACCCAGTACTTC. Its protein is CASSLGRDPKETQYF.

The rearrangement uses TRBV6-2 or TRBV6-3 and TRBJ1-1; 8 positions match TRBD1. CDR3 length: 15 amino acids. Germline CDR1 reads MNHEY; CDR2 reads SVGEGT. Trimming removed 0 bases from V and 5 bases from J; junction bases left unmatched: 5. The CDR3 bases are TGTGCCAGCAGTTACTCTCAGGGGGCGAGAACTGAAGCTTTCTTT. It translates to CASSYSQGARTEAFF.

The chain combines TRBV6-5 with TRBJ1-2, with 7 bases identical to TRBD1. With 5 bases clipped from V and 4 bases from J, the junction kept 4 bases outside the gene matches. There are 13 residues in the CDR3. The V gene's germline CDR1 is MNHEY and CDR2 SVGAGI. CDR3 protein: CASSPGQIYGYTF. In DNA, the CDR3 is TGTGCCAGCAGTCCGGGACAGATCTATGGCTACACCTTC.

The chain links TRBV19 to TRBJ1-5, with unresolved D. Trimming removed 3 bases from V and 0 bases from J, with 15 bases in between. This CDR3 has 17 residues. Germline V CDR1 and CDR2: LNHDA, SQIVND (reference sequence). The CDR3 loop is CASSILRGSYSNQPQHF. CDR3 coding DNA: TGTGCCAGTAGTATTCTAAGAGGGTCCTATAGCAATCAGCCCCAGCATTTT.